These 9 T cell receptor beta chains came from one sample sequenced in a study of blood T cell repertoires in COVID-19. Generated by immunoSEQ multiplex PCR, the TCRdb table keeps only in-frame clones and is missing some. The table includes about 220,000 clones, 87% detected once. Sequencing was carried out using peripheral blood. Receptors originate from a middle-aged man with active or convalescent COVID-19.

This clone came up a few times. This chain joins TRBV2 and TRBJ1-4; TRBD1 matches at 10 bases. CDR3 length: 17 residues. The germline gives CDR1 SNHLY, CDR2 FYNNEI. The junction had 16 bases not matched to a gene; V was cut back by 5 bases and J by 10 bases. Here the CDR3 reads CASSPTGGADIFGKLFF. Written as DNA, the CDR3 is TGTGCCAGCAGTCCGACAGGGGGCGCGGACATCTTCGGAAAACTGTTTTTT.

This chain uses TRBV27 with TRBJ2-7, with 15 bases identical to TRBD2. CDR1 MNHEY and CDR2 SMNVEV come from the germline V gene (reference sequence). Trimming cost V 6 bases and J 6 bases; bases outside gene matches: 6. The CDR3 contains 15 residues. The CDR3 loop reads CASRGTSGRWGEQYF. CDR3 nucleotides: TGTGCCAGCAGGGGGACTAGCGGGAGGTGGGGCGAGCAGTACTTC.

The chain combines TRBV4-2 with TRBJ2-7; TRBD2 aligns across 7 bases. Trimming removed 0 bases from V and 5 bases from J; junction bases left unmatched: 7. Germline V gene data show CDR1 as LGHNA and CDR2 as YNFKEQ. CDR3 length equals 15 residues. This CDR3 reads CASSQDQREGDEQYF. Here the CDR3 DNA reads TGTGCCAGCAGCCAAGATCAGCGGGAAGGAGACGAGCAGTACTTC.

This sequence joins TRBV5-1 and TRBJ1-1; D not resolved. V was trimmed by 2 bases and J by 0 bases, leaving 8 bases between them. Looked up from germline, CDR1 is SGHRS and CDR2 is YFSETQ. The CDR3 runs to 14 residues. Written as DNA, the CDR3 is TGCGCCAGCAGCTTTAGACATGTGAACACTGAAGCTTTCTTT. It encodes CASSFRHVNTEAFF.

The count of this clone is one. The chain recombines TRBV4-1 with TRBJ1-2; no firm D call. Germline loops: CDR1 MGHRA, CDR2 YSYEKL. The length of the CDR3 is 15 residues. Trimming shortened V by 0 bases and J by 4 bases, and 12 bases separated the two germline ends. CDR3 nucleotides: TGCGCCAGCAGCCAAGATATGAACAGTCTCTATGGCTACACCTTC. It is translated as CASSQDMNSLYGYTF.

The chain carries TRBV9 and TRBJ2-7; D call uncertain. The CDR3 loop spans 14 amino acids. The ends were cut back, 0 bases at V and 4 bases at J, with 11 bases in the middle. CDR1 is SGDLS and CDR2 is YYNGEE in the germline V gene. The CDR3 loop is CASSVDQFNYEQYF. The CDR3 coding sequence is TGTGCCAGCAGCGTAGACCAGTTCAATTACGAGCAGTACTTC.

V and J are TRBV5-5 and TRBJ1-2, with TRBD1 matching 9 bases. There are 15 residues in the CDR3. J gave up 8 bases and V 0 bases, and 8 bases lay outside the gene matches. From germline, CDR1 is SGHKS and CDR2 YYEKEE (reference sequence). The CDR3 here is CASSLAGQGWGGYTF. The CDR3 DNA is TGTGCCAGCAGCTTGGCCGGACAGGGGTGGGGCGGCTACACCTTC.

This clone was seen many times. The chain employs TRBV6-6 and TRBJ2-7, with a tentative D call TRBD1 (6 bases). The CDR3 loop spans 15 amino acids. Per germline, CDR1 MNHNY and CDR2 SVGAGI (reference sequence). Trimming removed 0 bases at V and 2 bases at J, with 11 bases between. The CDR3 here is CASSYSVQGTYEQYF. CDR3 DNA: TGTGCCAGCAGTTACTCCGTGCAGGGGACCTACGAGCAGTACTTC.

This chain links TRBV7-3 with TRBJ2-7; 11 bases line up with TRBD1. The CDR3 is 15 amino acids. The germline V gene has CDR1 SGHTA and CDR2 FQGTGA. The J segment lost 5 bases and the V segment lost 3 bases, leaving 6 bases of the junction unmatched. For the CDR3, the DNA is TGTGCCAGCAGCTTCCGGACAGGGGGCCTGAACGAGCAGTACTTC. Translated, it gives CASSFRTGGLNEQYF.